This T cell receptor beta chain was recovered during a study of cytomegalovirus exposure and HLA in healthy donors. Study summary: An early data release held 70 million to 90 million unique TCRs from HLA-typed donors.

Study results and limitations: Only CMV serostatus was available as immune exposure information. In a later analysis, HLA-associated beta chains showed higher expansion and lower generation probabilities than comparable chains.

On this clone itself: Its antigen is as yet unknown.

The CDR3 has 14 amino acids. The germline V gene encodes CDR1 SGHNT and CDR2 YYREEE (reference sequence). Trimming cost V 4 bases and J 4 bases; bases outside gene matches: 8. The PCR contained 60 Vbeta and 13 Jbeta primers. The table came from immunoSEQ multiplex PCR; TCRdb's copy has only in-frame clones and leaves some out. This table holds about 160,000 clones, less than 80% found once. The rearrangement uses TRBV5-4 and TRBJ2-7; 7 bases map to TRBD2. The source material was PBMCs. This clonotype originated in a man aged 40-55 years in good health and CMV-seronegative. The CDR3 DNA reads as TGTGCCAGCAGCCTGGGGGAGGGCCGTTACGAGCAGTACTTC. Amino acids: CASSLGEGRYEQYF.